What follows are 9 T cell receptor beta chains derived from one specimen sequenced in a study of blood T cell repertoires in COVID-19. Sequencing used immunoSEQ multiplex PCR; TCRdb keeps in-frame clones, though not all of them. The sample carries 20,000 to 25,000 clones, less than 90% recorded once. What was sequenced was peripheral blood. These receptors all stem from a middle-aged man with acute or convalescent COVID-19.

The chain links TRBV7-9 to TRBJ1-2; D remains unclear. The CDR3 is made up of 14 amino acids. Trimming left V 5 bases short and J 8 bases short, with 18 bases between. The germline gives CDR1 SEHNR, CDR2 FQNEAQ (reference sequence). CDR3 bases: TGTGCCAGCAGCACCGAGGAGGGCGCGTACGGCTACACCTTC. It specifies CASSTEEGAYGYTF.

This clone has only one observation. The chain carries TRBV30 and TRBJ2-2; 14 bases fit TRBD2. Germline V gene lookup returns CDR1 GTSNPN and CDR2 SVGIG (reference sequence). This CDR3 spans 19 amino acids. Trimming removed 0 bases from V and 3 bases from J; junction bases left unmatched: 9. The DNA of the CDR3 is TGTGCCTGGAGTGTTGCGGGACTAGCGGGAGTTGGCGACACCGGGGAGCTGTTTTTT. The encoded protein is CAWSVAGLAGVGDTGELFF.

The chain links TRBV7-9 to TRBJ2-5, with unresolved D. The germline CDR1 and CDR2 sequences are SEHNR and FQNEAQ (reference sequence). V lost 3 bases and J 1 base, leaving 3 bases between the germline ends. The CDR3 runs to 12 residues. In nucleotides, the CDR3 is TGTGCCAGCAGCTTCCTCCAAGAGACCCAGTACTTC. Its translation is CASSFLQETQYF.

The chain has TRBV5-1 and TRBJ1-2, with D possibly TRBD1 on 5 matching bases. This CDR3 has 14 residues. CDR1 and CDR2 (germline): SGHRS, YFSETQ. The germline V and J ends were trimmed by 4 bases and 5 bases, with 15 bases remaining between them. The CDR3 DNA reads TGCGCCAGCAGCGACCAGGGTCCTGGATATGGCTACACCTTC. Amino acid sequence: CASSDQGPGYGYTF.

The sample holds one count of this clone. The CDR3 sequence: CASSTDGGVGSYEQYF. The CDR3 DNA reads TGTGCCAGCAGCACAGACGGGGGTGTAGGCTCCTACGAGCAGTACTTC. The rearrangement joins TRBV7-2 to TRBJ2-7, with D perhaps TRBD2 (6 bases). Per the germline V gene, CDR1 is SGHTA and CDR2 is FQGNSA. The CDR3 has 16 residues. Trimming stripped 5 bases from V and 0 bases from J, with 17 bases between.

The chain employs TRBV11-2 and TRBJ1-1; TRBD1 aligns across 9 bases. The CDR3 sequence is 15 residues long. The V gene end was trimmed by 5 bases and the J gene end by 1 base; junction bases not matched to a gene: 5. Germline V gene data show CDR1 as SGHAT and CDR2 as FQNNGV. The CDR3 loop reads CASSPRTGANTEAFF. Written as DNA, the CDR3 is TGTGCCAGCAGCCCGAGGACAGGGGCGAACACTGAAGCTTTCTTT.

This chain uses TRBV30 with TRBJ1-1; D is ambiguous. There are 11 residues in the CDR3. V lost 3 bases, J lost 5 bases, and 7 bases lay in between. Germline V gives CDR1 GTSNPN, CDR2 SVGIG (reference sequence). As DNA, the CDR3 is TGTGCCTGGAGAAGGAGGACTGAAGCTTTCTTT. This translates into CAWRRRTEAFF.

V usage is TRBV6-5 and J usage is TRBJ1-1, with D tentatively TRBD1 (5 bases). Trimming took off 7 bases at V and 4 bases at J, with 16 bases between the two ends. Per the germline V gene, CDR1 is MNHEY and CDR2 is SVGAGI. CDR3 length: 14 amino acids. The CDR3, as DNA: TGTGCCAGCAATTTCGCGGGGCCGGGCACTGAAGCTTTCTTT. Translating it yields CASNFAGPGTEAFF.

The chain combines TRBV4-1 with TRBJ1-2, with 10 bases lining up with TRBD1. With 0 bases clipped from V and 8 bases from J, the junction kept 9 bases outside the gene matches. Germline V gives CDR1 MGHRA, CDR2 YSYEKL. This CDR3 comprises 16 residues. CDR3 in DNA: TGCGCCAGCAGCCAAGAGTCGACAGGGGGCGCGGGGGGCTACACCTTC. Amino acid sequence: CASSQESTGGAGGYTF.